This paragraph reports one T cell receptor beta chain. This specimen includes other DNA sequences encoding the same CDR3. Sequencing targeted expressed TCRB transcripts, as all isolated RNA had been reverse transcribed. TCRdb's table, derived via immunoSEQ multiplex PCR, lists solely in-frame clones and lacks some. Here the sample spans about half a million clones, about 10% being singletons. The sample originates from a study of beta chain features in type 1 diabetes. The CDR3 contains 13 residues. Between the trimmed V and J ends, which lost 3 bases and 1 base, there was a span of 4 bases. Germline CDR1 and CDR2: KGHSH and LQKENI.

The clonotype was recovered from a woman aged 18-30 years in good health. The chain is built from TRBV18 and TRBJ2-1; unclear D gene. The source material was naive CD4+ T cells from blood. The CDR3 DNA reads TGTGCCAGCTCACCGAGATCCTACAATGAGCAGTTCTTC. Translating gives CASSPRSYNEQFF.